This TCR beta chain was observed in a study of CD8 T cells in ankylosing spondylitis. This clonotype was counted between two and nine times. Antigen: not known. Study-wide findings and caveats: Disease-associated clonotypes exhibited CD8+ identity and were relatively infrequent in peripheral blood. For ankylosing spondylitis blood, a TCR beta motif of under ten highly homologous variants appeared characteristic. Prior literature has documented some motif variants in synovial fluid and blood from reactive arthritis.

Quantitative 5'-RACE with molecular barcodes produced the TCR beta libraries. TCRdb redid the calling of the 5' RACE reads with MiXCR, one entry per CDR3 protein. The sample records under 250,000 distinct CDR3 sequences, 30% to 40% being singletons. The ends were cut back, 0 bases at V and 1 base at J, with 10 bases in the middle. CDR1 and CDR2 from the germline V gene are SGHRS and YFSETQ. The CDR3 length is 15 residues. The V call is TRBV5-1, the J call TRBJ2-5; D call uncertain. The sequencing sample was made of blood, either unsorted or a sorted T cell fraction (not recorded which). The TCR sequence derives from a male donor with ankylosing spondylitis or in good health (not recorded which). CDR3 DNA: TGCGCCAGCAGCTTGGCCATGGGGATCCAAGAGACCCAGTACTTC. It codes for CASSLAMGIQETQYF.